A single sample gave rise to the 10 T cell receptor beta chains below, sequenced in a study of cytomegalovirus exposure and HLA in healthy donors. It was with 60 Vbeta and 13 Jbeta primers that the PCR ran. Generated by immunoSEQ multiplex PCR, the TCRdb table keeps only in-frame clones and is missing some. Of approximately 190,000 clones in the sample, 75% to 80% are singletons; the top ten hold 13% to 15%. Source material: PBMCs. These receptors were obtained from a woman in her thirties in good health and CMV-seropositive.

The CDR3 protein is CASSQPGGLRRDGYTF. DNA of the CDR3: TGCGCCAGCAGCCAACCAGGGGGGTTGAGAAGAGATGGCTACACCTTC. The chain couples TRBV4-1 to TRBJ1-2; TRBD1 matches 7 bases. The CDR3 sequence is 16 residues long. V gave up 2 bases and J gave up 6 bases; unmatched junction bases: 12. Germline-derived CDR1 and CDR2 are MGHRA and YSYEKL.

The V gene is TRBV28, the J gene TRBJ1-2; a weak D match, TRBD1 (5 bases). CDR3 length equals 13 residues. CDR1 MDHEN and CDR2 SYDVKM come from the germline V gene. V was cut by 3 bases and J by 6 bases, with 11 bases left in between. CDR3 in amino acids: CASSFETGDGYTF. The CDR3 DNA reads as TGTGCCAGCAGTTTCGAGACGGGGGATGGCTACACCTTC.

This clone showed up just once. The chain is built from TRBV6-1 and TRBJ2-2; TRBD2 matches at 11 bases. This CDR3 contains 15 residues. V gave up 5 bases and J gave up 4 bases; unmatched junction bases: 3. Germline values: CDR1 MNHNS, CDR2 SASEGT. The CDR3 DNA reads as TGTGCCAGCAGTTTTAGCGGGGGGGGCACCGGGGAGCTGTTTTTT. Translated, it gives CASSFSGGGTGELFF.

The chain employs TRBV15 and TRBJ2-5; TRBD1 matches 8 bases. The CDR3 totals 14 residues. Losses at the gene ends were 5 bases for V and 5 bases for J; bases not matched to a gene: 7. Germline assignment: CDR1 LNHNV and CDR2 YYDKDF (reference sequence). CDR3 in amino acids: CATSSADRVETQYF. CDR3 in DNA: TGTGCCACCAGCTCTGCGGACAGGGTTGAGACCCAGTACTTC.

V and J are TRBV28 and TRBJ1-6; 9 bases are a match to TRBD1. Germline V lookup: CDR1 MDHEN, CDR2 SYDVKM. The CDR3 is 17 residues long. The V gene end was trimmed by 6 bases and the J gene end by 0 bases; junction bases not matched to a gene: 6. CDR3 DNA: TGTGCCAGCAGGCTAGGGACAGGGAGCTCCTATAATTCACCCCTCCACTTT. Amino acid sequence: CASRLGTGSSYNSPLHF.

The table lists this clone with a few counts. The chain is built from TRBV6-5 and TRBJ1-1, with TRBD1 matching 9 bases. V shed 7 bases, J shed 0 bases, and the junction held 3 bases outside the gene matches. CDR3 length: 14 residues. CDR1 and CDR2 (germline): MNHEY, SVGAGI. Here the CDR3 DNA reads TGTGCCAGCAAACAGGGGGCCTTGAACACTGAAGCTTTCTTT. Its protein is CASKQGALNTEAFF.

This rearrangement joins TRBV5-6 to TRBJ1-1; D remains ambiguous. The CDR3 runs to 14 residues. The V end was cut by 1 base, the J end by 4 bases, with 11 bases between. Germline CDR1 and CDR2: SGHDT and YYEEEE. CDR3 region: CASSLSGLSTEAFF. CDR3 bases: TGTGCCAGCAGCTTGTCCGGGTTGAGCACTGAAGCTTTCTTT. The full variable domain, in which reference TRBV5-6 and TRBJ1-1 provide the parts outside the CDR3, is DAGVTQSPTHLIKTRGQQVTLRCSPKSGHDTVSWYQQALGQGPQFIFQYYEEEERQRGNFPDRFSGHQFPNYSSELNVNALLLGDSALYLCASSLSGLSTEAFFGQGTRLTVV.

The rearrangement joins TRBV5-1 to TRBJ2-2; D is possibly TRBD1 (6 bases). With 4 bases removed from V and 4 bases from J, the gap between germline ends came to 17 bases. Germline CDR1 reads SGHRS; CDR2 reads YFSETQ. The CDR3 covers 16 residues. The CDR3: CASSPTGTVSTGELFF. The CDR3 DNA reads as TGCGCCAGCAGCCCCACAGGGACCGTCAGCACCGGGGAGCTGTTTTTT.

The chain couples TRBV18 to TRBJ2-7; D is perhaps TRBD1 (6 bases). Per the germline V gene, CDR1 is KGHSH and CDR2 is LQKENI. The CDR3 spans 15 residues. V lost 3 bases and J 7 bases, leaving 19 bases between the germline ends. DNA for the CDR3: TGTGCCAGCTCACCCCAGGACAGTTCTCCCAAGGAGCAGTACTTC. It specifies CASSPQDSSPKEQYF.

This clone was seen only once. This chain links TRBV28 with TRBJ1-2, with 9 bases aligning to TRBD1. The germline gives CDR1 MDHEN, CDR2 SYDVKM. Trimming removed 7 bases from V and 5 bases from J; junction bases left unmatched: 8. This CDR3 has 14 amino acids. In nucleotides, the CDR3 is TGTGCCAGCACCCAGACAGGGGGGCCTTATGGCTACACCTTC. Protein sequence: CASTQTGGPYGYTF.